This T cell receptor (beta chain) was identified in a study of radiation and T cells in renal cell carcinoma. Study-wide points: Top tumor clonotypes rose in blood 2 weeks post-radiation, then contracted. No pretreatment tumor biopsies were available for baseline clonotypes.

V gave up 6 bases and J gave up 4 bases, with 15 bases separating them. Per the germline V gene, CDR1 is LNHDA and CDR2 is SQIVND (reference sequence). The CDR3 contains 14 residues. Sequencing was performed with immunoSEQ multiplex PCR; in TCRdb, only in-frame clones are kept and a portion is missing. The table includes roughly 130,000 clones, around 90% detected once. Stated time point: blood 2 weeks post-SBRT. Treatment: 15 Gy SBRT to primary tumor, nephrectomy 4 weeks later. After SBRT, blood was collected at 2 and 4 weeks, plus baseline. On this clone itself: The target antigen is unknown.

The sequencing used blood, collected from a patient whose treatment included radiotherapy and nephrectomy. V is TRBV19 and J is TRBJ2-5; D possibly matches TRBD1 or TRBD2 (6 bases each). The receptor's source is a woman between 70 and 85 years old with renal cell carcinoma. The CDR3 protein is CASSATWGAETQYF. CDR3 sequence (DNA): TGTGCCAGTAGCGCTACTTGGGGGGCAGAGACCCAGTACTTC.